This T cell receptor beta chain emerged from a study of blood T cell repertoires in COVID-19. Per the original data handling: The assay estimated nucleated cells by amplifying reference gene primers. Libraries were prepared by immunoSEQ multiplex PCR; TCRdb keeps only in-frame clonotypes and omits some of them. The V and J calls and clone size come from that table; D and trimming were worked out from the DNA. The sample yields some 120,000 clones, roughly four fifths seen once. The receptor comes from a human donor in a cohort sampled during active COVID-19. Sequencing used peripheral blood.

In DNA, the CDR3 is TGCGCCAGCAGTGATCGACAGGGTGGGAGCGCTTTCTTT. This encodes CASSDRQGGSAFF. The chain couples TRBV10-2 to TRBJ1-1, with TRBD1 matching 7 bases. The J segment lost 11 bases and the V segment lost 3 bases, leaving 9 bases of the junction unmatched. This CDR3 is 13 amino acids long. Looked up from germline, CDR1 is WSHSY and CDR2 is SAAADI.